These T cell receptor beta chains were read from a single sample in a study of spatial heterogeneity in lung cancer. TCRdb recomputed calls from the 5' RACE reads with MiXCR, one row per CDR3 protein. This sample has approximately 17,000 distinct CDR3 sequences, with approximately 20% found just once. The specimen comprised PBMCs, sampled at follow-up. The receptors here all came from a male donor with early-stage non-small cell lung cancer. The CDR3 runs from the conserved cysteine through the conserved F or W. The D gene is left open where the match is weak. Clone size, where shown, is once, few, many, or a class for clones that have expanded.

CDR3 DNA	CDR3 protein	V gene	J gene	D gene	clone size
TGCAGTGCACAAGAGAGCGGGCAGGGGGCTTCACCCCTCCACTTT	CSAQESGQGASPLHF	TRBV20-1	TRBJ1-6	TRBD1	many
TGTGCCAGCAGTGAATTTGGCGAGCAGTACTTC	CASSEFGEQYF	TRBV2	TRBJ2-7	NA	NA
TGTGCCTGGACCCTAGACAGGGGCGATTCACCCCTCCACTTT	CAWTLDRGDSPLHF	TRBV30	TRBJ1-6	TRBD1	once
TGTGCCAGCAGCTTAGCCCTCAGCTCCTACGAGCAGTACTTC	CASSLALSSYEQYF	TRBV7-2	TRBJ2-7	NA	few
TGTGCCAGCAGCTTACTGATCGGAGCGGGGGGCCGGAATGAGCAGTTCTTC	CASSLLIGAGGRNEQFF	TRBV7-2	TRBJ2-1	TRBD2	NA
TGCACCAGCAGCCAAGTATCGGTCGGGACAGGGTGTTGTGCCACTGAAGCTTTCTTT	CTSSQVSVGTGCCATEAFF	TRBV1	TRBJ1-1	NA	few
TGTGCCAGCAGCCCTGGAGGGCACTCCAAAAACATTCAGTACTTC	CASSPGGHSKNIQYF	TRBV7-2	TRBJ2-4	NA	few
TGTGCCAGCTCACCCCGGGACAGGGGTGCTACGCAGTATTTT	CASSPRDRGATQYF	TRBV18	TRBJ2-3	TRBD1	medium-sized
TGTGCCAGCAGCCTCGGTAGCTTTAGCACAGATACGCAGTATTTT	CASSLGSFSTDTQYF	TRBV5-4	TRBJ2-3	NA	once
TGTGCCAGCAGTTTTTCCCCGTGGCAGGGTTCCTACGAGCAGTACTTC	CASSFSPWQGSYEQYF	TRBV27	TRBJ2-7	NA	once
TGTGCCAGCAGGCTACTAGCGGGGTTAGCAAATACGCAGTATTTT	CASRLLAGLANTQYF	TRBV2	TRBJ2-3	TRBD2	medium-sized
TGCGCCAGCAGCTTGCTAGCGACCCAAGAGACCCAGTACTTC	CASSLLATQETQYF	TRBV5-1	TRBJ2-5	NA	few
TGTGCCAGCAGCCAGGGCGTCCAAGAGACCCAGTACTTC	CASSQGVQETQYF	TRBV6-6	TRBJ2-5	NA	large
TGTGCCAGCAGTAGCGGGGAAGAGACCCAGTACTTC	CASSSGEETQYF	TRBV7-2	TRBJ2-5	TRBD2	NA
TGTGCCAGCTCACCAGAACACAGCTACGAGCAGTACTTC	CASSPEHSYEQYF	TRBV18	TRBJ2-7	NA	few
TGTGCCAGCGGGGGTTACAATGAGCAGTTCTTC	CASGGYNEQFF	TRBV7-6	TRBJ2-1	NA	few
TGCGCCAGCAGCTTGAACGGGGGCGCATTTGATAATTCACCCCTCCACTTT	CASSLNGGAFDNSPLHF	TRBV5-1	TRBJ1-6	NA	NA
TGTGCCTGGAGTGTACGGGGGGCTCCGCTGTTCTTC	CAWSVRGAPLFF	TRBV30	TRBJ2-1	NA	NA
TGCAGTGAGAGGCCCGCAGGGGGGCGTAACTATGGCTACACCTTC	CSERPAGGRNYGYTF	TRBV20-1	TRBJ1-2	TRBD1	NA
TGTGCCAGCAGCCGCCGGTGGTCAGGGGGAAACGAAAAACTGTTTTTT	CASSRRWSGGNEKLFF	TRBV14	TRBJ1-4	TRBD1	NA
TGTGCCAGCACCTCCGGGAACCGAAATTCACCCCTCCACTTT	CASTSGNRNSPLHF	TRBV7-2	TRBJ1-6	NA	many
TGCAGTGTGCCCAACTCTGGAAACACCATATATTTT	CSVPNSGNTIYF	TRBV20-1	TRBJ1-3	NA	few
TGCAGTGCTATAGGACTAGCGGGGGATACGCAGTATTTT	CSAIGLAGDTQYF	TRBV20-1	TRBJ2-3	TRBD2	NA
TGCAGCGTTGAAAACAGAGACAGCTACGAGCAGTACTTC	CSVENRDSYEQYF	TRBV29-1	TRBJ2-7	NA	NA
TGCAGTGCTAGGGAAGGGGGGACTGAAGCTTTCTTT	CSAREGGTEAFF	TRBV20-1	TRBJ1-1	NA	NA
TGCAGTGCTAGCGGACAGGGAAGAGATCAGCCCCAGCATTTT	CSASGQGRDQPQHF	TRBV20-1	TRBJ1-5	TRBD1	NA
TGTGCCAGCAGCTTTACGCCTGGTACAGGGGGCTACAACGAGCAGTACTTC	CASSFTPGTGGYNEQYF	TRBV6-2/TRBV6-3	TRBJ2-7	TRBD1	many
TGTGCCAGCCGGACGGGGCACGCTTTTAATGAGCAGTTCTTC	CASRTGHAFNEQFF	TRBV11-2	TRBJ2-1	NA	medium-sized
TGTGCCAGCAGTGCAGTAAGTCTACGGACCCACAATGAGCAGTTCTTC	CASSAVSLRTHNEQFF	TRBV6-1	TRBJ2-1	NA	medium-sized
TGTGCCAGCCAACCCCAGGGGGCTTTAAACAATGAGCAGTTCTTC	CASQPQGALNNEQFF	TRBV16	TRBJ2-1	TRBD1	NA
TGTGCCAGCTCACCACCGCCCGGAGTCTCCTACGAGCAGTACTTC	CASSPPPGVSYEQYF	TRBV18	TRBJ2-7	NA	NA
TGTGCCAGCAGTTACGTGTCTAGCTCCTACAATGAGCAGTTCTTC	CASSYVSSSYNEQFF	TRBV6-2/TRBV6-3	TRBJ2-1	NA	few
TGCGCCAGCAGTCGAGGGGGCGCAACTAATGAAAAACTGTTTTTT	CASSRGGATNEKLFF	TRBV5-1	TRBJ1-4	TRBD1	NA
TGTGCCAGCAGCTTTTCCTACGAGCAGTACTTC	CASSFSYEQYF	TRBV7-9	TRBJ2-7	NA	medium-sized
TGTGCCAGCTCACCACCGGTCGGGCCGGAGAGAAACACCATATATTTT	CASSPPVGPERNTIYF	TRBV18	TRBJ1-3	NA	few
TGCGCCAGCAGCTCGGGGGGACAGTCCTACGAGCAGTACTTC	CASSSGGQSYEQYF	TRBV5-1	TRBJ2-7	NA	NA
TGTGCCAGCAGCAGCGGGACTAGCGGGGTCACAGATACGCAGTATTTT	CASSSGTSGVTDTQYF	TRBV7-3	TRBJ2-3	TRBD2	NA
TGTGCCAGCAGCCAAGCGGGACTAGGCGTAGTTGAGCAGTTCTTC	CASSQAGLGVVEQFF	TRBV3-1	TRBJ2-1	TRBD2	NA
TGTGTTGGGTCGGACAGGCAAAACACCGGGGAGCTGTTTTTT	CVGSDRQNTGELFF	TRBV12-3/TRBV12-4	TRBJ2-2	TRBD1	NA
TGTGCCAGCAGCCAAGGGGTAGGCTACGAGCAGTACTTC	CASSQGVGYEQYF	TRBV3-1	TRBJ2-7	NA	NA
TGTGCCAGTAGTGGGTCGACAGGGACCTACGAGCAGTACTTC	CASSGSTGTYEQYF	TRBV19	TRBJ2-7	TRBD1	NA
TGCAGCGTGGACCTTACAGCGGGGCTCTCTGGGGCCAACGTCCTGACTTTC	CSVDLTAGLSGANVLTF	TRBV29-1	TRBJ2-6	TRBD2	NA
TGTGCCAGCAGAGACCCGACCCCCGGAACTGAAGCTTTCTTT	CASRDPTPGTEAFF	TRBV6-5	TRBJ1-1	NA	NA
TGTGCCAGCGGTATACTAGCGGAAGAGACCCAGTACTTC	CASGILAEETQYF	TRBV7-2	TRBJ2-5	TRBD2	medium-sized
TGTGCCAGCAGCTTGGAATTCTCCTACGAGCAGTACTTC	CASSLEFSYEQYF	TRBV5-5	TRBJ2-7	NA	many